This T cell receptor (beta chain) was sequenced during a study of blood T cell repertoires in COVID-19. With V trimmed by 6 bases and J by 1 base, 10 bases remained unmatched. The CDR3 sequence is 17 residues long. Germline values: CDR1 SGHVS, CDR2 FNYEAQ. Data came from immunoSEQ multiplex PCR; TCRdb stores just in-frame clones and leaves some out. The table lists hundreds of thousands of clones, about nine tenths of them singletons, with approximately 9.4% in the top ten. The genes are TRBV7-6 and TRBJ2-2, with 8 bases fitting TRBD2. The sample was PBMCs or T cells enriched from blood (not recorded which). This clonotype was obtained from a woman aged 40 to 50 who had recovered from COVID-19. CDR3 DNA: TGTGCCAGCAGTAACCGGACTAGCTCAAGGAACACCGGGGAGCTGTTTTTT. This codes for CASSNRTSSRNTGELFF.